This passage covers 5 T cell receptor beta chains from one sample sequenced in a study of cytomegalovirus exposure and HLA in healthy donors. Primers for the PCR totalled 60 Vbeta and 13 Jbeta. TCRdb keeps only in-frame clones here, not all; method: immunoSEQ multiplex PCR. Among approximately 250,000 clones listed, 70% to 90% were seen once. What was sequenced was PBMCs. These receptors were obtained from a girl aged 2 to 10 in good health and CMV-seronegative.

CDR3 amino acids: CASSQSNGNTEAFF. The CDR3, as DNA: TGTGCCAGCAGCCAATCGAACGGGAACACTGAAGCTTTCTTT. This chain joins TRBV16 and TRBJ1-1; D ambiguous. V shed 0 bases and J shed 1 base, with 6 bases lying between them. The CDR3 length is 14 residues. The germline V gene has CDR1 KGHSY and CDR2 FQNENV.

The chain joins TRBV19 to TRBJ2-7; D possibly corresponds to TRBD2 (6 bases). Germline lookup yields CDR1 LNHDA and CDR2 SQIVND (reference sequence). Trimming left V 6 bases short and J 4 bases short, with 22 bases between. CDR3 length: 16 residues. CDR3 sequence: CASSTRKGRSGYEQYF. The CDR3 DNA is TGTGCCAGTAGCACCCGGAAGGGGAGGAGTGGATACGAGCAGTACTTC.

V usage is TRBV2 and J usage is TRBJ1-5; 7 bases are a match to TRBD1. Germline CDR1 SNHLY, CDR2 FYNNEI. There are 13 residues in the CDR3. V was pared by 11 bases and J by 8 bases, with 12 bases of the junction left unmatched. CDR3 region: CASRGQGVEPQHF. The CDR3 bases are TGTGCCTCAAGAGGTCAGGGGGTTGAGCCCCAGCATTTT. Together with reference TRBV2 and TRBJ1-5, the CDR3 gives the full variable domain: EPEVTQTPSHQVTQMGQEVILRCVPISNHLYFYWYRQILGQKVEFLVSFYNNEISEKSEIFDDQFSVERPDGSNFTLKIRSTKLEDSAMYFCASRGQGVEPQHFGDGTRLSIL.

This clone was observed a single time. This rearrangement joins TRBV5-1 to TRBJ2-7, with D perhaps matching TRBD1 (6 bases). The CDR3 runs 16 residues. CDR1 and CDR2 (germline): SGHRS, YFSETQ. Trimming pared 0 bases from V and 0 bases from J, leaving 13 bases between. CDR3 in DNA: TGCGCCAGCAGCTTGGCCGTGGGGGCTTACTCCTACGAGCAGTACTTC. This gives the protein CASSLAVGAYSYEQYF.

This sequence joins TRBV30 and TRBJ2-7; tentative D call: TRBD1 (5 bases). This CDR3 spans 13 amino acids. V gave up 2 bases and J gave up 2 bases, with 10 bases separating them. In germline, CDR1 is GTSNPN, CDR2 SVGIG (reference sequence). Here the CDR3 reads CAWSRRVAYEQYF. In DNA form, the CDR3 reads TGTGCCTGGAGTCGCAGGGTCGCCTACGAGCAGTACTTC.